Listed here is a single T cell receptor beta chain. TCRdb's copy holds only in-frame clones and misses some; the assay was immunoSEQ multiplex PCR. Here the sample spans about 52,000 clones, just over 90% being singletons. This sample was included in a study of T cell changes during pregnancy in multiple sclerosis. The material sequenced was CD4+ T cells from peripheral blood mononuclear cells, taken before pregnancy. The sequence derives from a female donor with multiple sclerosis, enrolled in a pregnancy study.

The DNA of the CDR3 is TGTGCCAGCAGCGTGCGAGAGACCCAGTACTTC. Protein sequence: CASSVRETQYF. The chain combines TRBV5-6 with TRBJ2-5, with D hard to call. With 4 bases removed from V and 4 bases from J, the gap between germline ends came to 5 bases. Germline V gene lookup returns CDR1 SGHDT and CDR2 YYEEEE. The CDR3 extends over 11 amino acids.